This TCR beta chain was documented in a study of blood T cell repertoires in COVID-19. Overall study: COVID-19 samples, acute and convalescent, were from the United States, Italy and Spain. The analysed material was cDNA or gDNA that came from T cells, B-cell-depleted T cells, or PBMCs.

TCRdb's table, derived via immunoSEQ multiplex PCR, lists solely in-frame clones and lacks some. Found here are approximately 52,000 clones, nearly 90% of them singletons; the top ten hold 4% to 6%. Remarks on this clone: Sequence at one end of the junction differs from germline and may be a read error.

The clonotype originates from a man aged 60 to 69 with active COVID-19. Sequences were obtained from peripheral blood.

CDR3 sequence: CASTRSPGELFF. DNA for the CDR3: TGTGCTAGCACTCGGAGCCCCGGGGAGCTGTTTTTT. The chain is built from TRBV7-7 and TRBJ2-2; D is unclear. The CDR3 is made up of 12 amino acids. Looked up from germline, CDR1 is SSHAT and CDR2 is FNYEAQ (reference sequence). Together with reference TRBV7-7 and TRBJ2-2, the CDR3 gives the full variable domain: GAGVSQSPRYKVTKRGQDVTLRCDPISSHATLYWYQQALGQGPEFLTYFNYEAQPDKSGLPSDRFSAERPEGSISTLTIQRTEQRDSAMYRCASTRSPGELFFGEGSRLTVL.